This entry lists 32 T cell receptor beta chains sequenced from one sample in a study of blood T cell repertoires in COVID-19. Libraries were prepared by immunoSEQ multiplex PCR; TCRdb keeps only in-frame clonotypes and omits some of them. The sample has 65,000 to 85,000 clones, 88% seen once. Sequenced input: peripheral blood. These receptors all stem from a human donor in a cohort sampled during active COVID-19.

This chain uses TRBV19 with TRBJ2-2; D possibly corresponds to TRBD2 (6 bases). Germline V lookup: CDR1 LNHDA, CDR2 SQIVND (reference sequence). The CDR3 contains 15 residues. The ends were cut back, 5 bases at V and 3 bases at J, with 13 bases in the middle. The CDR3 coding sequence is TGTGCCAGTAGTTACGGAGGGTTCGACACCGGGGAGCTGTTTTTT. As protein: CASSYGGFDTGELFF.

V and J are TRBV28 and TRBJ1-1; unclear D gene. V shed 6 bases and J shed 4 bases, with 18 bases lying between them. The CDR3 is 15 residues long. Germline CDR1 reads MDHEN; CDR2 reads SYDVKM. The CDR3 bases are TGTGCCAGCAGCGATTTGCGTCGAGGGCTCACTGAAGCTTTCTTT. It translates to CASSDLRRGLTEAFF. Supplemented by reference TRBV28 and TRBJ1-1, the full variable domain reads DVKVTQSSRYLVKRTGEKVFLECVQDMDHENMFWYRQDPGLGLRLIYFSYDVKMKEKGDIPEGYSVSREKKERFSLILESASTNQTSMYLCASSDLRRGLTEAFFGQGTRLTVV.

The chain uses TRBV2 and TRBJ1-2, with D possibly matching TRBD1 (6 bases). V lost 3 bases and J 3 bases, leaving 11 bases between the germline ends. The CDR3 spans 14 residues. The germline gives CDR1 SNHLY, CDR2 FYNNEI. The CDR3 is CASSDSRGDYGYTF. As DNA, the CDR3 is TGTGCCAGCAGTGACTCCAGGGGCGACTATGGCTACACCTTC.

A few counts support this clone. CDR3 in amino acids: CASSLDSNQPQHF. The CDR3 DNA reads TGTGCCAGCAGCTTAGATAGTAATCAGCCCCAGCATTTT. The V call is TRBV7-2, the J call TRBJ1-5; no clear D. Per the germline V gene, CDR1 is SGHTA and CDR2 is FQGNSA. Trimming left V 1 base short and J 4 bases short, with 5 bases between. The CDR3 is made up of 13 amino acids.

The table lists this clone with a count of one. The CDR3 is CASSIGRGRNNEQFF. For the CDR3, the DNA is TGCGCCAGCAGCATCGGCCGGGGGAGAAACAATGAGCAGTTCTTC. This chain uses TRBV4-3 with TRBJ2-1, with D possibly being TRBD2 (6 bases). Germline V gene data show CDR1 as LGHNA and CDR2 as YSLEER. This CDR3 spans 15 amino acids. V was cut by 5 bases and J by 5 bases, with 16 bases left in between.

The chain couples TRBV4-1 to TRBJ1-6; TRBD1 agrees at 7 bases. The germline V gene has CDR1 MGHRA and CDR2 YSYEKL. V was pared by 0 bases and J by 5 bases, with 1 base of the junction left unmatched. This CDR3 region has 15 residues. CDR3 in DNA: TGCGCCAGCAGCCAAGAACAGGGGAATAATTCACCCCTCCACTTT. Residues: CASSQEQGNNSPLHF.

The J gene is TRBJ2-6, the V gene TRBV27; maybe TRBD1 (6 bases). This CDR3 contains 15 residues. Deletions cut 6 bases from V and 4 bases from J, with 13 bases between. Germline V gene lookup returns CDR1 MNHEY and CDR2 SMNVEV (reference sequence). The DNA for the CDR3 is TGTGCCAGCAGGACCCAGGGGTACGGGGCCAACGTCCTGACTTTC. This encodes CASRTQGYGANVLTF. Based on the CDR3 plus reference TRBV27 and TRBJ2-6, the full variable domain is EAQVTQNPRYLITVTGKKLTVTCSQNMNHEYMSWYRQDPGLGLRQIYYSMNVEVTDKGDVPEGYKVSRKEKRNFPLILESPSPNQTSLYFCASRTQGYGANVLTFGAGSRLTVL.

The gene calls are TRBV27 and TRBJ2-7; D possibly corresponds to TRBD1 (6 bases). V gave up 1 base and J gave up 6 bases, with 16 bases separating them. This CDR3 is built from 15 residues. Germline V gene data show CDR1 as MNHEY and CDR2 as SMNVEV (reference sequence). CDR3 sequence: CASSLYTGRGSEQYF. The DNA of the CDR3 is TGTGCCAGCAGTTTATATACTGGTAGGGGGTCCGAGCAGTACTTC.

In its sample, this clone was seen a few times. The V and J genes are TRBV5-4 and TRBJ1-3, with D unclear. CDR3 size: 15 residues. CDR1 SGHNT and CDR2 YYREEE come from the germline V gene (reference sequence). Trimming cost V 2 bases and J 0 bases, with 9 bases left between them. The CDR3 DNA reads TGTGCCAGCAGCTTCGTTCCGAGCTCTGGAAACACCATATATTTT. Amino acid sequence: CASSFVPSSGNTIYF.

The chain combines TRBV7-9 with TRBJ2-5; 12 nucleotides match TRBD1. The V gene end was trimmed by 3 bases and the J gene end by 5 bases; junction bases not matched to a gene: 1. The CDR3 sequence is 14 residues long. Germline V gene data show CDR1 as SEHNR and CDR2 as FQNEAQ (reference sequence). CDR3 DNA sequence: TGTGCCAGCAGCTTGGGGACAGGGGGCGAGACCCAGTACTTC. Translation gives CASSLGTGGETQYF.

This chain links TRBV19 with TRBJ2-1, with TRBD2 matching 11 bases. The V segment lost 4 bases and the J segment 1 base; nucleotides outside the gene matches: 3. Looked up from germline, CDR1 is LNHDA and CDR2 is SQIVND (reference sequence). The CDR3 is made up of 16 amino acids. CDR3 sequence (DNA): TGTGCCAGTAGTAAGGTAGCGGGAGGGTCCTACAATGAGCAGTTCTTC. Translating it yields CASSKVAGGSYNEQFF.

The gene calls are TRBV21-1 and TRBJ2-1; the D call in the table, TRBD1, was not verified against the DNA. TRBV21-1 is marked as a pseudogene. This CDR3 is 18 amino acids long. This chain's CDR3 is CASSTTPRQGRPYNEQFF. The CDR3 DNA is TGTGCCAGCAGCACGACTCCTAGACAGGGTAGGCCCTACAATGAGCAGTTCTTC.

This clone was seen only a few times. The V gene is TRBV6-5, the J gene TRBJ1-2; 7 bases align to TRBD1. Trimming cost V 0 bases and J 2 bases; bases outside gene matches: 6. The CDR3 has 16 amino acids. From germline, CDR1 is MNHEY and CDR2 SVGAGI. The CDR3 nucleotides are TGTGCCAGCAGTTACTCACAGGGGTCCCCCAACTATGGCTACACCTTC. It is translated as CASSYSQGSPNYGYTF.

This chain connects TRBV9 to TRBJ2-7; 10 nucleotides match TRBD1. The CDR3 sequence is 16 residues long. With V trimmed by 0 bases and J by 4 bases, 7 bases remained unmatched. Germline CDR1 reads SGDLS; CDR2 reads YYNGEE. The CDR3 spells CASSVATTGGIYEQYF. CDR3 bases: TGTGCCAGCAGCGTAGCTACGACAGGGGGCATATACGAGCAGTACTTC.

The chain carries TRBV13 and TRBJ2-7, with 8 bases identical to TRBD2. Trimming took 7 bases from V and 2 from J; bases not matched to a gene: 13. The CDR3 consists of 16 residues. Per the germline V gene, CDR1 is PRHDT and CDR2 is FYEKMQ (reference sequence). CDR3 coding DNA: TGTGCCAGCAAGGCTACTGGGGCGGGAGGCCCCTACGAGCAGTACTTC. Its protein product is CASKATGAGGPYEQYF.

The V and J genes are TRBV5-1 and TRBJ2-3; TRBD2 is a possible D gene (5 bases). The CDR3 contains 12 residues. With 0 bases removed from V and 6 bases from J, the gap between germline ends came to 5 bases. The V gene's germline CDR1 is SGHRS and CDR2 YFSETQ. The CDR3: CASSLAGDTQYF. In DNA, the CDR3 is TGCGCCAGCAGCTTGGCGGGGGATACGCAGTATTTT.

This clone was detected only once. The genes are TRBV6-6 and TRBJ1-3; D unresolved. With 7 bases removed from V and 0 bases from J, the gap between germline ends came to 7 bases. The CDR3 runs to 13 residues. Germline CDR1 and CDR2: MNHNY and SVGAGI (reference sequence). The DNA for the CDR3 is TGTGCCAGCACAGGCGTCTCTGGAAACACCATATATTTT. Translation: CASTGVSGNTIYF.

This clone was observed a few times. The rearrangement links TRBV6-1 to TRBJ1-1; TRBD1 is a possible D gene (6 bases). The CDR3 length is 13 residues. V shed 2 bases and J shed 12 bases, with 16 bases lying between them. Germline V CDR1 and CDR2: MNHNS, SASEGT. CDR3 loop: CASSELGTYTPFF. The CDR3 coding sequence is TGTGCCAGCAGTGAATTGGGGACATACACTCCTTTCTTT.

This sequence joins TRBV5-4 and TRBJ2-2; 8 bases fit TRBD2. The ends lost 1 base at V and 3 bases at J; junction bases unmatched: 2. This CDR3 spans 15 amino acids. Germline CDR1 SGHNT, CDR2 YYREEE (reference sequence). The CDR3 region is CASSLPGGDTGELFF. CDR3 DNA sequence: TGTGCCAGCAGCTTGCCGGGGGGGGACACCGGGGAGCTGTTTTTT.

The CDR3 coding sequence is TGTGCCAGCAGTGCTAGCGGGAGAGAGTTCTTC. This sequence encodes CASSASGREFF. This chain uses TRBV12-3 or TRBV12-4 with TRBJ2-1; 10 bases line up with TRBD2. The CDR3 extends over 11 amino acids. J gave up 14 bases and V 5 bases, and 3 bases lay outside the gene matches.

The chain carries TRBV7-2 and TRBJ2-2, with D tentatively TRBD1 (5 bases). Trimming shortened V by 2 bases and J by 0 bases, and 10 bases separated the two germline ends. Germline V gene sequence: CDR1 SGHTA, CDR2 FQGNSA. There are 16 residues in the CDR3. Here the CDR3 reads CASSLHRTANTGELFF. CDR3 sequence (DNA): TGTGCCAGCAGCTTACACAGGACGGCGAACACCGGGGAGCTGTTTTTT. The variable domain in full, with the rest retrieved from reference TRBV7-2 and TRBJ2-2, is GAGVSQSPSNKVTEKGKDVELRCDPISGHTALYWYRQSLGQGLEFLIYFQGNSAPDKSGLPSDRFSAERTGGSVSTLTIQRTQQEDSAVYLCASSLHRTANTGELFFGEGSRLTVL.

With respect to this clone: This sample includes further DNA sequences coding for the same CDR3. The chain combines TRBV14 with TRBJ2-1; 10 positions agree with TRBD2. The V and J ends lost 1 base and 1 base, in that order; junction bases with no gene match: 1. The CDR3 has 16 amino acids. CDR1 and CDR2 from the germline V gene are SGHDN and FVKESK. This chain's CDR3 is CASSQGTSGSYNEQFF. Here the CDR3 DNA reads TGTGCCAGCAGCCAAGGGACTAGCGGTTCCTACAATGAGCAGTTCTTC.

This clone came up once. The J gene is TRBJ2-1, the V gene TRBV29-1, with D possibly TRBD2 on 6 matching bases. Germline CDR1 is SQVTM and CDR2 is ANQGSEA. This CDR3 has 13 residues. The V gene lost 6 bases and the J gene lost 0 bases, with 9 bases spanning the gap. In DNA, the CDR3 is TGCAGCGTGACTAGAAACTCCTACAATGAGCAGTTCTTC. Translating gives CSVTRNSYNEQFF.

The CDR3 loop is CASSLGRGRSNIQYF. The DNA for the CDR3 is TGTGCCAGCAGCTTAGGGAGGGGGCGATCGAACATTCAGTACTTC. J is TRBJ2-4 and V is TRBV7-8; a weak D match, TRBD1 (7 bases). CDR1 is SGHVS, CDR2 FQNEAQ, per germline. The V and J ends lost 1 base and 7 bases respectively, with 14 bases between them. The CDR3 is 15 amino acids.

This chain connects TRBV11-2 to TRBJ2-2; D unresolved. The CDR3 spans 17 residues. In germline, CDR1 is SGHAT, CDR2 FQNNGV. Trimming took 2 bases from V and 1 from J, leaving 14 bases between them. CDR3 residues: CASSLYGRQLNTGELFF. In DNA, the CDR3 is TGTGCCAGCAGCTTATATGGCAGGCAGCTGAACACCGGGGAGCTGTTTTTT.

The rearrangement uses TRBV18 and TRBJ1-4; 7 positions agree with TRBD1. The V gene end was trimmed by 2 bases and the J gene end by 12 bases; junction bases not matched to a gene: 15. The CDR3 has 16 amino acids. Germline CDR1 and CDR2: KGHSH and LQKENI. The CDR3 DNA sequence: TGTGCCAGCTCACCAAGCCCCGGGACAGTGGCGCAGGAACTGTTTTTT. Translated: CASSPSPGTVAQELFF.

This clone turned up a few times. This sequence joins TRBV11-2 and TRBJ2-5, with TRBD2 matching over 10 bases. V shed 2 bases, J shed 4 bases, and the junction held 10 bases outside the gene matches. The CDR3 extends over 17 amino acids. Germline-derived CDR1 and CDR2 are SGHAT and FQNNGV. CDR3 nucleotide sequence: TGTGCCAGCAGCTTAAGGGGGCTAGCGGGAGACGGAGAGACCCAGTACTTC. Residues: CASSLRGLAGDGETQYF. The full variable domain, completed using reference TRBV11-2 and TRBJ2-5, is EAGVAQSPRYKIIEKRQSVAFWCNPISGHATLYWYQQILGQGPKLLIQFQNNGVVDDSQLPKDRFSAERLKGVDSTLKIQPAKLEDSAVYLCASSLRGLAGDGETQYFGPGTRLLVL.

This rearrangement joins TRBV7-8 to TRBJ2-7; 12 bases map to TRBD2. The CDR3 extends over 14 amino acids. Germline assignment: CDR1 SGHVS and CDR2 FQNEAQ. After removal of 1 base from V and 10 bases from J, the junction contained 5 bases not matched to a gene. The CDR3 region has the DNA TGTGCCAGCAGCTTAGGGACTAGCGGGGTCCCTCAGTACTTC. Its protein is CASSLGTSGVPQYF.

The V call is TRBV28, the J call TRBJ2-7, with 8 positions matching TRBD1. CDR3 size: 14 residues. CDR1 is MDHEN, CDR2 SYDVKM, per germline. V shed 6 bases and J 4 bases; nucleotides not matched to a gene: 8. CDR3: CASRQGALLYEQYF. The CDR3 DNA reads TGTGCCAGCAGGCAGGGGGCGCTCCTTTACGAGCAGTACTTC.

J is TRBJ1-5 and V is TRBV19, with a tentative D call TRBD1 (5 bases). The CDR3 contains 13 residues. In germline, CDR1 is LNHDA, CDR2 SQIVND (reference sequence). Trimming removed 3 bases from V and 6 bases from J, with 9 bases in between. Here the CDR3 reads CASSMTVGQPQHF. As DNA, the CDR3 is TGTGCCAGTAGTATGACAGTAGGTCAGCCCCAGCATTTT.

This sequence joins TRBV3-1 (or the pseudogene TRBV3-2) and TRBJ2-7; TRBD2 matches at 12 bases. Germline values: CDR1 LGHDT, CDR2 YNNKEL (reference sequence). The CDR3 is 15 residues long. J was trimmed by 1 base and V by 5 bases; bases with no gene match: 3. The CDR3 DNA follows: TGTGCCAGCAGCTCGACTAGCGGGGGATCCTACGAGCAGTACTTC. It specifies CASSSTSGGSYEQYF.

The J gene is TRBJ2-2, the V gene TRBV3-1 (or the pseudogene TRBV3-2); TRBD1 matches 7 bases. Unmatched junction bases numbered 3, after V lost 1 base and J lost 4 bases. The CDR3 has 15 residues. CDR1 and CDR2 from the germline V gene are LGHDT and YNNKEL (reference sequence). The CDR3 is CASSQASGGTGELFF. In DNA form, the CDR3 reads TGTGCCAGCAGCCAAGCCTCAGGGGGCACCGGGGAGCTGTTTTTT.